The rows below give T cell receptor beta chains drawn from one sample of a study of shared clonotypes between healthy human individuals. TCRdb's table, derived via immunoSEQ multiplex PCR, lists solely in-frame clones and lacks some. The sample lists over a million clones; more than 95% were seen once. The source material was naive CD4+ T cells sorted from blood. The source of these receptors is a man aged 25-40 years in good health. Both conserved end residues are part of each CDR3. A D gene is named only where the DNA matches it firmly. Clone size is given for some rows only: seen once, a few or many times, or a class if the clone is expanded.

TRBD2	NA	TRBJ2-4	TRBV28	TGTGCCAGCAGTTTATCCCTGTCTTTGGTCGAGCGGGAGTACATTCAGTACTTC	CASSLSLSLVEREYIQYF
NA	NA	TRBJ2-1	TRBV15	TGTGCCACCAGCAGAACCCATAGGAGCTCCTACAATGAGCAGTTCTTC	CATSRTHRSSYNEQFF
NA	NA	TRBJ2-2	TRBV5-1	TGCGCCAGCAGATCTGACAGAGCGGACGGGGAGCTGTTTTTT	CASRSDRADGELFF
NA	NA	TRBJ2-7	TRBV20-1	TGCAGTGCTGGGGGAGGTGAGCAGTACTTC	CSAGGGEQYF
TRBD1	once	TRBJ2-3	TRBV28	TGTGCCAGCAGTTTATATCCAGGGGGTTCCACAGATACGCAGTATTTT	CASSLYPGGSTDTQYF
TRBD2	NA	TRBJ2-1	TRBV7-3	TGTGCCAGCAGCTTGACTGGGCTAGCGGTACGGGGTGAGCAGTTCTTC	CASSLTGLAVRGEQFF
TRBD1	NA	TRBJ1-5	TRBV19	TGTGCCAGTACGCTAGCAGGGGGGCGGCTGGTAGAGCCCCAGCATTTT	CASTLAGGRLVEPQHF
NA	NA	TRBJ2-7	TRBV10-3	TGTGCCATCAGTGAGACTTACCGGGACAAAGCCCCCTACGAGCAGTACTTC	CAISETYRDKAPYEQYF
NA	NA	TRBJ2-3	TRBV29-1	TGCAGCGTTGATGAGGGAATGGATACGCAGTATTTT	CSVDEGMDTQYF
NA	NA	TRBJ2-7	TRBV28	TGTGCCAGCAGTTTGGGGCCTCTAGCGCTCAGCTCCTACGAGCAGTACTTC	CASSLGPLALSSYEQYF
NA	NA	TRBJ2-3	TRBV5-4	TGTGCCAGCAGCTTTAGCGGAAGCACAGATACGCAGTATTTT	CASSFSGSTDTQYF
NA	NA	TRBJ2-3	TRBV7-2	TGTGCCAGCAGGAGGGCCGGGGCGTCCGATACGCAGTATTTT	CASRRAGASDTQYF